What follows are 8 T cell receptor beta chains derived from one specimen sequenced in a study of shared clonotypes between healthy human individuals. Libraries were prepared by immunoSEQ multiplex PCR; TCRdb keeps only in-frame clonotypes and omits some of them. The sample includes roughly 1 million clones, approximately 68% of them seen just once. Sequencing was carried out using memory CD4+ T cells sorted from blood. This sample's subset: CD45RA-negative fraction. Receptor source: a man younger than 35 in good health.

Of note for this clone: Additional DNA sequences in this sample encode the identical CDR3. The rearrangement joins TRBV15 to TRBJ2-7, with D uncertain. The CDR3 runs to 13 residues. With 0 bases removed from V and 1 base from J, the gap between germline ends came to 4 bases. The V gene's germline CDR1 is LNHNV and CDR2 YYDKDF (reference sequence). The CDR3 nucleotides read TGTGCCACCAGCAGAGACAGGTCCTACGAGCAGTACTTC. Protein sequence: CATSRDRSYEQYF.

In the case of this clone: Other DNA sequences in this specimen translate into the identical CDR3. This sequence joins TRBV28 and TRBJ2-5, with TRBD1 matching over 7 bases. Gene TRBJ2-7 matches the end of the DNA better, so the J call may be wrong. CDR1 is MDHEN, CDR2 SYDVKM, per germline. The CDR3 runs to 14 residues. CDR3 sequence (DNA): TGTGCCAGCAGTTTATCCGGGACAGACTACGAGCAGTACTTC. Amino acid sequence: CASSLSGTDYEQYF.

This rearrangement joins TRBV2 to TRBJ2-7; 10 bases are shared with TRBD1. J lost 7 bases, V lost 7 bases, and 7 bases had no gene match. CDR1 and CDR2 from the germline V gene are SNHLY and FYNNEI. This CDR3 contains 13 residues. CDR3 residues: CASIRDRGQEQYF. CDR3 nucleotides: TGTGCCAGCATTCGGGACAGGGGTCAGGAGCAGTACTTC.

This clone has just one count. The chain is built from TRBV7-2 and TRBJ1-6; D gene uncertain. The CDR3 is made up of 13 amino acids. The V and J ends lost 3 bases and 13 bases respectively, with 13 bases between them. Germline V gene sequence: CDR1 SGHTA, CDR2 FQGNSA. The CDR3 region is CASSLAGTLPLHF. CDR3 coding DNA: TGTGCCAGCAGCTTGGCCGGCACCCTTCCCCTCCACTTT.

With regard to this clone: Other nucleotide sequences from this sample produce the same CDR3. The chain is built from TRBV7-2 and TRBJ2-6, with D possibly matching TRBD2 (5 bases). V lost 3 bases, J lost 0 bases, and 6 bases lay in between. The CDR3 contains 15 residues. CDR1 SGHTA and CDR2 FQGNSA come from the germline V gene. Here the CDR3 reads CASSFGGSGANVLTF. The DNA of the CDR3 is TGTGCCAGCAGCTTCGGAGGCTCTGGGGCCAACGTCCTGACTTTC.

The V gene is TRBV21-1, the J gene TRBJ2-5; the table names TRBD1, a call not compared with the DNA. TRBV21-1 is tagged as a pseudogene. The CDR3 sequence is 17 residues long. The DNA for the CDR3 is TGTGCCAGCAGCATAAAGGGGCCCGACAGGGACCAAGAGACCCAGTACTTC. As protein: CASSIKGPDRDQETQYF.

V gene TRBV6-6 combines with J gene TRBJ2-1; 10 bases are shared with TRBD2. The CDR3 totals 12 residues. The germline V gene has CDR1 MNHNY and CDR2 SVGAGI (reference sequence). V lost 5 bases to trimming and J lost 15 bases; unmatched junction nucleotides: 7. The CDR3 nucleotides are TGTGCCAGCAGTCTCTTAGCGGGGGGTGTGTTCTTC. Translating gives CASSLLAGGVFF.

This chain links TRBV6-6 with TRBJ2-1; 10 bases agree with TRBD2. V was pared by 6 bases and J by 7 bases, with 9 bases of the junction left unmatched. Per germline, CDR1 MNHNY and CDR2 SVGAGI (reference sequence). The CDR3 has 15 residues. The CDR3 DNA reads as TGTGCCAGCAGCCACGGTAGCGGGGGGAGGAATGAGCAGTTCTTC. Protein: CASSHGSGGRNEQFF.